These 3 T cell receptor beta chains were all obtained from the same sample, sequenced in a study of beta chain features in type 1 diabetes. Reverse transcribing all isolated RNA meant expressed TCRB transcripts were sequenced. The assay was immunoSEQ multiplex PCR, and TCRdb's table has in-frame clones only and misses some. This table holds a few hundred thousand clones, 30% found once. Material for sequencing was naive CD4+ T cells from blood. The receptors were sampled from a man aged 18 to 29 in good health.

This clone has more than one count but fewer than ten. The chain recombines TRBV9 with TRBJ2-7; 8 bases are a match to TRBD1. From germline, CDR1 is SGDLS and CDR2 YYNGEE. The CDR3 contains 15 residues. V lost 1 base and J lost 6; bases outside the gene matches: 9. The CDR3 DNA sequence: TGTGCCAGCAGCGTAACCCCGACAGGGGAAGGCGAGCAGTACTTC. It encodes CASSVTPTGEGEQYF. The variable domain in full, with the rest retrieved from reference TRBV9 and TRBJ2-7, is DSGVTQTPKHLITATGQRVTLRCSPRSGDLSVYWYQQSLDQGLQFLIQYYNGEERAKGNILERFSAQQFPDLHSELNLSSLELGDSALYFCASSVTPTGEGEQYFGPGTRLTVT.

V is TRBV25-1 and J is TRBJ1-1; D is uncertain. This CDR3 spans 13 amino acids. Looked up from germline, CDR1 is MGHDK and CDR2 is SYGVNS. Trimming removed 5 bases from V and 0 bases from J, with 7 bases in between. The DNA for the CDR3 is TGTGCCAGCAGTCGAACAGTGAACACTGAAGCTTTCTTT. Translation gives CASSRTVNTEAFF. Looking up the rest from reference TRBV25-1 and TRBJ1-1 gives the full variable domain: EADIYQTPRYLVIGTGKKITLECSQTMGHDKMYWYQQDPGMELHLIHYSYGVNSTEKGDLSSESTVSRIRTEHFPLTLESARPSHTSQYLCASSRTVNTEAFFGQGTRLTVV.

A few counts support this clone. The chain combines TRBV4-3 with TRBJ2-7, with D possibly called TRBD1 or TRBD2 (5 bases each). The CDR3 is made up of 15 amino acids. From germline, CDR1 is LGHNA and CDR2 YSLEER. The V gene lost 0 bases and the J gene lost 1 base, with 10 bases spanning the gap. The CDR3 reads CASSQDDGGSYEQYF. The CDR3 region has the DNA TGCGCCAGCAGCCAAGATGATGGGGGTTCCTACGAGCAGTACTTC.